The 30 T cell receptor beta chains below all came from one sample that was sequenced in a study of PD-L1 blockade in urothelial cancer. TCRdb's table, derived via immunoSEQ multiplex PCR, lists solely in-frame clones and lacks some. The top ten clones hold approximately 2.9% of a sample with roughly 42,000 clones, 70% to 85% of them seen once. Here the sequenced sample was PBMCs, taken around atezolizumab (anti-PD-L1) treatment. These receptor sequences come from a man in his sixties or seventies with urothelial cancer.

The rearrangement links TRBV7-3 to TRBJ2-1; 12 positions agree with TRBD2. The CDR3 has 16 amino acids. J gave up 5 bases and V 0 bases, and 2 bases lay outside the gene matches. In germline, CDR1 is SGHTA, CDR2 FQGTGA. Written as DNA, the CDR3 is TGTGCCAGCAGCTTAACTCTAGCGGGAGGGAACAATGAGCAGTTCTTC. The encoded protein is CASSLTLAGGNNEQFF.

The CDR3 region has the DNA TGTGCCAGTAGTAGGGAGGGACAAGAGGATCAGCCCCAGCATTTT. Translated: CASSREGQEDQPQHF. The rearrangement uses TRBV19 and TRBJ1-5, with a possible D match to TRBD1 (6 bases). The CDR3 is 15 amino acids. V lost 4 bases and J 5 bases, leaving 15 bases between the germline ends. Germline V gene lookup returns CDR1 LNHDA and CDR2 SQIVND (reference sequence).

The chain employs TRBV19 and TRBJ2-3; 8 bases align to TRBD1. V trimming: 7 bases; J trimming: 2 bases; junction bases outside the gene matches: 8. Per the germline V gene, CDR1 is LNHDA and CDR2 is SQIVND (reference sequence). CDR3 size: 15 residues. Here the CDR3 reads CASTPGQEYTDTQYF. Written as DNA, the CDR3 is TGTGCCAGTACTCCGGGACAGGAGTACACAGATACGCAGTATTTT.

The CDR3 loop reads CASSLPIRDRVNYEQYF. The CDR3 DNA reads as TGTGCCAGCAGTTTACCCATCCGGGACAGGGTAAACTACGAGCAGTACTTC. The rearrangement uses TRBV28 and TRBJ2-7; 9 bases fit TRBD1. This CDR3 has 17 amino acids. J lost 3 bases, V lost 2 bases, and 11 bases had no gene match. The germline gives CDR1 MDHEN, CDR2 SYDVKM. The variable domain in full, with the rest retrieved from reference TRBV28 and TRBJ2-7, is DVKVTQSSRYLVKRTGEKVFLECVQDMDHENMFWYRQDPGLGLRLIYFSYDVKMKEKGDIPEGYSVSREKKERFSLILESASTNQTSMYLCASSLPIRDRVNYEQYFGPGTRLTVT.

The chain employs TRBV6-5 and TRBJ2-2; 11 nucleotides agree with TRBD1. V shed 2 bases and J 9 bases; nucleotides not matched to a gene: 5. Germline lookup yields CDR1 MNHEY and CDR2 SVGAGI. CDR3 length: 15 amino acids. The CDR3 is CASSYDGQGARELFF. In nucleotides, the CDR3 is TGTGCCAGCAGTTACGATGGACAGGGGGCCCGGGAGCTGTTTTTT.

The V call is TRBV2, the J call TRBJ1-3, with D hard to call. Trimming took off 5 bases at V and 0 bases at J, with 11 bases between the two ends. The CDR3 consists of 15 residues. CDR1 and CDR2 from the germline V gene are SNHLY and FYNNEI. The CDR3 DNA sequence: TGTGCCAGCAGTCCCGACACTTCCTCTGGAAACACCATATATTTT. Translation: CASSPDTSSGNTIYF.

The CDR3 coding sequence is TGTGCCAGTAGTATGCAGGGGGAGGCCTATGGCTACACCTTC. Translating it yields CASSMQGEAYGYTF. The chain combines TRBV19 with TRBJ1-2; TRBD1 agrees at 7 bases. The junction had 5 bases not matched to a gene; V was cut back by 3 bases and J by 4 bases. The CDR3 is 14 residues long. Germline V lookup: CDR1 LNHDA, CDR2 SQIVND (reference sequence).

This clone was counted between two and nine times. The gene calls are TRBV19 and TRBJ1-5; TRBD1 aligns across 8 bases. The V segment lost 6 bases and the J segment 6 bases; nucleotides outside the gene matches: 10. Germline V gene sequence: CDR1 LNHDA, CDR2 SQIVND (reference sequence). This CDR3 has 15 amino acids. CDR3 amino acids: CASRPLAGGIQPQHF. In DNA form, the CDR3 reads TGTGCCAGTAGACCTCTGGCAGGGGGCATTCAGCCCCAGCATTTT.

This sequence joins TRBV27 and TRBJ2-3; TRBD2 agrees at 8 bases. The CDR3 runs to 16 residues. V was pared by 5 bases and J by 4 bases, with 11 bases of the junction left unmatched. Germline CDR1 is MNHEY and CDR2 is SMNVEV (reference sequence). This CDR3 is CASSPPGAGDADTQYF. The CDR3 DNA sequence: TGTGCCAGCAGTCCCCCCGGAGCGGGAGACGCAGATACGCAGTATTTT.

The chain combines TRBV4-2 with TRBJ2-1, with TRBD1 as a possible D gene (7 bases). The V gene's germline CDR1 is LGHNA and CDR2 YNFKEQ. There are 16 residues in the CDR3. Trimming cost V 1 base and J 7 bases, with 17 bases left between them. The CDR3 region is CASSQVYEGAGNEQFF. The CDR3, as DNA: TGTGCCAGCAGCCAAGTGTATGAGGGGGCGGGGAATGAGCAGTTCTTC.

The rearrangement links TRBV11-2 to TRBJ1-2; a weak D match, TRBD1 (5 bases). V shed 4 bases and J shed 3 bases, with 15 bases lying between them. The germline V gene encodes CDR1 SGHAT and CDR2 FQNNGV. This CDR3 region has 15 residues. CDR3 region: CASSSVRGNDYGYTF. CDR3 in DNA: TGTGCCAGCAGCTCCGTTAGGGGTAACGACTATGGCTACACCTTC.

The chain employs TRBV7-2 and TRBJ2-5; D gene ambiguous. The CDR3 is made up of 13 amino acids. Deletions cut 5 bases from V and 2 bases from J, with 9 bases between. Germline V CDR1 and CDR2: SGHTA, FQGNSA. CDR3 in amino acids: CASSQAFQETQYF. The DNA of the CDR3 is TGTGCCAGCAGCCAAGCGTTTCAAGAGACCCAGTACTTC.

The table lists this clone with a count of one. The genes are TRBV25-1 and TRBJ2-5, with D maybe TRBD2 (5 bases). There are 15 residues in the CDR3. Trimming removed 5 bases from V and 4 bases from J, with 17 bases in between. From germline, CDR1 is MGHDK and CDR2 SYGVNS. The CDR3 here is CASSPTRVDGETQYF. The DNA of the CDR3 is TGTGCCAGCAGTCCCACGAGGGTGGATGGAGAGACCCAGTACTTC.

The chain links TRBV11-3 to TRBJ2-1; the D gene is possibly TRBD2 (6 bases). CDR3 size: 14 residues. Trimming shortened V by 2 bases and J by 8 bases, and 13 bases separated the two germline ends. Germline V gene sequence: CDR1 SGHNT, CDR2 YENEEA. This CDR3 is CASSLTFGGHEQFF. DNA for the CDR3: TGTGCCAGCAGCTTAACGTTCGGAGGGCATGAGCAGTTCTTC. The variable domain in full, completed from reference TRBV11-3 and TRBJ2-1, reads EAGVVQSPRYKIIEKKQPVAFWCNPISGHNTLYWYLQNLGQGPELLIRYENEEAVDDSQLPKDRFSAERLKGVDSTLKIQPAELGDSAVYLCASSLTFGGHEQFFGPGTRLTVL.

The V gene is TRBV27, the J gene TRBJ2-7, with 8 bases that match TRBD1. V lost 2 bases and J lost 6; bases outside the gene matches: 3. There are 13 residues in the CDR3. Germline loops: CDR1 MNHEY, CDR2 SMNVEV (reference sequence). The DNA for the CDR3 is TGTGCCAGCAGTTTAAGGACAGGGATCGAGCAGTACTTC. This codes for CASSLRTGIEQYF.

V gene TRBV4-1 combines with J gene TRBJ2-7, with 8 nucleotides matching TRBD2. After removal of 2 bases from V and 2 bases from J, the junction contained 5 bases not matched to a gene. The CDR3 has 15 residues. The germline V gene has CDR1 MGHRA and CDR2 YSYEKL. Here the CDR3 DNA reads TGCGCCAGCAGCCAAAAACCGGGACTAGCCTACGAGCAGTACTTC. Its translation is CASSQKPGLAYEQYF.

The chain recombines TRBV6-1 with TRBJ2-1; TRBD2 aligns across 12 bases. The CDR3 has 15 amino acids. The V gene's germline CDR1 is MNHNS and CDR2 SASEGT. Trimming took 4 bases from V and 9 from J; bases not matched to a gene: 7. This chain's CDR3 is CASSGTSGNRVEQFF. In DNA form, the CDR3 reads TGTGCCAGCAGTGGGACTAGCGGGAACAGGGTTGAGCAGTTCTTC.

This clone has just a few counts. The genes are TRBV7-3 and TRBJ1-1; TRBD1 might be the D (5 bases). The CDR3 sequence is 20 residues long. V lost 1 base and J 1 base, leaving 25 bases between the germline ends. Germline CDR1 SGHTA, CDR2 FQGTGA. In DNA, the CDR3 is TGTGCCAGCAGCTTAAAGGCGGTAACAGGAAACAACTTAGGGAACACTGAAGCTTTCTTT. Residues: CASSLKAVTGNNLGNTEAFF.

The gene calls are TRBV6-5 and TRBJ1-5; the D is unclear. Germline lookup yields CDR1 MNHEY and CDR2 SVGAGI. Trimming pared 2 bases from V and 5 bases from J, leaving 13 bases between. The CDR3 runs to 15 residues. CDR3 nucleotides: TGTGCCAGCAGTTACGACAAAGAATCCGATCAGCCCCAGCATTTT. Translating it yields CASSYDKESDQPQHF.

The chain is built from TRBV5-1 and TRBJ2-6; D is perhaps TRBD1 (6 bases). This CDR3 has 18 amino acids. Trimming took off 1 base at V and 4 bases at J, with 18 bases between the two ends. From germline, CDR1 is SGHRS and CDR2 YFSETQ. The CDR3 loop is CASSLLIRTGTGANVLTF. The CDR3 DNA sequence: TGCGCCAGCAGCTTGCTTATCCGAACAGGGACCGGGGCCAACGTCCTGACTTTC.

This CDR3 reads CASSGTGGNEKLFF. CDR3 nucleotide sequence: TGTGCCAGCAGCGGGACAGGGGGCAATGAAAAACTGTTTTTT. The genes are TRBV5-5 and TRBJ1-4; 12 nucleotides agree with TRBD1. V trimming: 4 bases; J trimming: 5 bases; junction bases outside the gene matches: 0. This CDR3 spans 14 amino acids. CDR1 SGHKS and CDR2 YYEKEE come from the germline V gene (reference sequence).

The V and J genes are TRBV9 and TRBJ2-2, with D hard to call. Germline V gene data show CDR1 as SGDLS and CDR2 as YYNGEE. The CDR3 consists of 14 residues. Trimming shortened V by 6 bases and J by 1 base, and 10 bases separated the two germline ends. For the CDR3, the DNA is TGTGCCAGCAAACGGAGTCAGAACACCGGGGAGCTGTTTTTT. Amino acids: CASKRSQNTGELFF.

The chain uses TRBV4-3 and TRBJ2-3; 9 bases align to TRBD2. Germline-derived CDR1 and CDR2 are LGHNA and YSLEER. CDR3 length equals 18 residues. V lost 0 bases, J lost 5 bases, and 12 bases stayed unmatched. CDR3 sequence reads: CASSQDRKAGGPLDTQYF. CDR3 sequence (DNA): TGCGCCAGCAGCCAAGATCGTAAGGCGGGAGGGCCCTTAGATACGCAGTATTTT.

V gene TRBV27 combines with J gene TRBJ2-5; a possible D gene is TRBD1 (5 bases). The CDR3 is 16 residues long. V was pared by 4 bases and J by 1 base, with 16 bases between. Germline CDR1 and CDR2: MNHEY and SMNVEV (reference sequence). The CDR3 region is CASSSLRQTFQETQYF. Written as DNA, the CDR3 is TGTGCCAGCAGTTCGCTCAGACAGACATTCCAAGAGACCCAGTACTTC.

This chain uses TRBV9 with TRBJ2-7, with 8 bases fitting TRBD1. Germline V gives CDR1 SGDLS, CDR2 YYNGEE. Trimming cost V 4 bases and J 3 bases; bases outside gene matches: 9. The CDR3 is 15 amino acids. The DNA of the CDR3 is TGTGCCAGCAGCCCGGACAGGGAAGGGAACTACGAGCAGTACTTC. Its translation is CASSPDREGNYEQYF.

This clone has just one count. J is TRBJ2-7 and V is TRBV6-5, with 11 positions matching TRBD1. V gave up 4 bases and J gave up 4 bases; unmatched junction bases: 6. The CDR3 length is 15 residues. CDR1 and CDR2 from the germline V gene are MNHEY and SVGAGI. Here the CDR3 reads CASSWGQGVEYEQYF. DNA of the CDR3: TGTGCCAGCAGTTGGGGACAGGGGGTTGAGTACGAGCAGTACTTC.

The chain is built from TRBV5-8 and TRBJ2-5, with D maybe TRBD2 (7 bases). Looked up from germline, CDR1 is SGHTS and CDR2 is YDEGEE. The CDR3 sequence is 15 residues long. Trimming shortened V by 4 bases and J by 3 bases, and 16 bases separated the two germline ends. CDR3 coding DNA: TGTGCCAGCAGCGCGGGGGCTGCCAGTAAAGAGACCCAGTACTTC. Amino acid sequence: CASSAGAASKETQYF.

The sample holds a few counts of this clone. The chain carries TRBV5-1 and TRBJ2-7; a possible D gene is TRBD1 (5 bases). The CDR3 is made up of 13 amino acids. With 2 bases removed from V and 4 bases from J, the gap between germline ends came to 10 bases. Looked up from germline, CDR1 is SGHRS and CDR2 is YFSETQ. The CDR3 spells CASSFGQDYEQYF. CDR3 DNA sequence: TGCGCCAGCAGCTTTGGACAAGATTACGAGCAGTACTTC.

The chain combines TRBV28 with TRBJ2-1; the D gene is possibly TRBD2 (5 bases). V shed 6 bases and J shed 7 bases, with 10 bases lying between them. CDR3 length: 12 residues. Germline loops: CDR1 MDHEN, CDR2 SYDVKM. The CDR3 bases are TGTGCCAGCAGCCCTACTAGGAATGAGCAGTTCTTC. Amino acid sequence: CASSPTRNEQFF.

J is TRBJ2-6 and V is TRBV27; no reliable D call. In germline, CDR1 is MNHEY, CDR2 SMNVEV (reference sequence). Trimming took off 3 bases at V and 2 bases at J, with 20 bases between the two ends. The CDR3 is 19 residues long. CDR3 in amino acids: CASSFHPNNRHAGANVLTF. The CDR3 DNA sequence: TGTGCCAGCAGTTTCCACCCTAACAATCGACACGCTGGGGCCAACGTCCTGACTTTC.